Listed here are 10 T cell receptor beta chains from one sample, sequenced in a study of blood T cell repertoires in COVID-19. TCRdb's table, derived via immunoSEQ multiplex PCR, lists solely in-frame clones and lacks some. Among about 320,000 clones listed, roughly 88% were seen once. The sample taken for sequencing was PBMCs or T cells enriched from blood (not recorded which). Receptor source: a man under 40 who had recovered from COVID-19.

This chain links TRBV12-3 or TRBV12-4 with TRBJ2-7, with no clear D. This CDR3 region has 11 residues. With 4 bases removed from V and 2 bases from J, the gap between germline ends came to 3 bases. CDR3 residues: CASSSAYEQYF. The CDR3 DNA is TGTGCCAGCAGTTCCGCCTACGAGCAGTACTTC.

The chain joins TRBV5-1 to TRBJ2-1; TRBD2 aligns across 7 bases. V was clipped by 3 bases and J by 6 bases; unmatched bases: 12. This CDR3 spans 16 amino acids. CDR1 SGHRS and CDR2 YFSETQ come from the germline V gene. CDR3 amino acids: CASSSSLSGAGNEQFF. Here the CDR3 DNA reads TGCGCCAGCAGCTCCTCTCTGAGCGGGGCGGGCAATGAGCAGTTCTTC.

This chain connects TRBV14 to TRBJ2-7, with a possible D match to TRBD2 (6 bases). This CDR3 comprises 14 residues. Germline-derived CDR1 and CDR2 are SGHDN and FVKESK. V was cut by 4 bases and J by 9 bases, with 19 bases left in between. The CDR3 region has the DNA TGTGCCAGCAGCCGGCTAGCGAGCAAGACCGGGCAGTACTTC. This sequence encodes CASSRLASKTGQYF.

The V and J genes are TRBV6-5 and TRBJ1-2; perhaps TRBD1 as D (5 bases). Germline CDR1 reads MNHEY; CDR2 reads SVGAGI. CDR3 length equals 12 residues. The V and J ends lost 6 bases and 5 bases respectively, with 10 bases between them. The CDR3 DNA follows: TGTGCCAGCAGGACGGACACTTATGGCTACACCTTC. It is translated as CASRTDTYGYTF.

The gene calls are TRBV7-9 and TRBJ1-1, with D possibly TRBD1 on 6 matching bases. CDR3 length: 15 amino acids. V was pared by 4 bases and J by 9 bases, with 21 bases between. CDR1 is SEHNR and CDR2 is FQNEAQ in the germline V gene (reference sequence). The CDR3 reads CASSSSGGGSHKAFF. CDR3 nucleotides: TGTGCCAGCAGCTCATCTGGGGGGGGCAGCCACAAAGCTTTCTTT.

This chain uses TRBV19 with TRBJ1-6, with D possibly TRBD1 on 6 matching bases. Germline values: CDR1 LNHDA, CDR2 SQIVND (reference sequence). The CDR3 runs 16 residues. V gave up 2 bases and J gave up 5 bases, with 13 bases separating them. The CDR3 here is CASSIPRGADNSPLHF. The CDR3 DNA follows: TGTGCCAGTAGTATACCCAGGGGCGCCGATAATTCACCCCTCCACTTT.

V gene TRBV6-5 combines with J gene TRBJ1-6; a weak D match, TRBD1 (5 bases). This CDR3 region has 16 residues. The germline V and J ends were trimmed by 2 bases and 5 bases, with 13 bases remaining between them. Germline lookup yields CDR1 MNHEY and CDR2 SVGAGI. In DNA form, the CDR3 reads TGTGCCAGCAGTTACAGCTGGACACGGAATAATTCACCCCTCCACTTT. This codes for CASSYSWTRNNSPLHF.

The chain joins TRBV7-7 to TRBJ2-7, with 12 bases matching TRBD2. Germline V CDR1 and CDR2: SSHAT, FNYEAQ (reference sequence). This CDR3 region has 15 residues. V was clipped by 1 base and J by 3 bases; unmatched bases: 1. CDR3 DNA: TGTGCCAGCAGCTTAGGACTAGCGGGGGTCTACGAGCAGTACTTC. It codes for CASSLGLAGVYEQYF. Drawing the rest from reference TRBV7-7 and TRBJ2-7, the complete variable domain is GAGVSQSPRYKVTKRGQDVTLRCDPISSHATLYWYQQALGQGPEFLTYFNYEAQPDKSGLPSDRFSAERPEGSISTLTIQRTEQRDSAMYRCASSLGLAGVYEQYFGPGTRLTVT.

The chain links TRBV28 to TRBJ1-3; 7 nucleotides align to TRBD1. Trimming removed 5 bases from V and 4 bases from J; junction bases left unmatched: 2. From germline, CDR1 is MDHEN and CDR2 SYDVKM. The CDR3 is 13 residues long. CDR3 sequence: CASSTTGGNTIYF. DNA of the CDR3: TGTGCCAGCAGTACGACAGGGGGAAACACCATATATTTT.

This chain connects TRBV28 to TRBJ1-2, with 8 bases lining up with TRBD1. The CDR3 covers 16 residues. Germline loops: CDR1 MDHEN, CDR2 SYDVKM. V shed 2 bases and J 7 bases; nucleotides not matched to a gene: 12. CDR3 DNA: TGTGCCAGCAGTTTACTCCCGGGTTCAGGGGGCGCTGGCTACACCTTC. Translating gives CASSLLPGSGGAGYTF.